Listed here is a single T cell receptor (beta chain). No antigen is known for it. The data stem from a study of long-term antiretroviral therapy in people with HIV. The study, taken as a whole, reports: Specimen acquisition occurred between about 2004 and 2017, potentially under older ART regimens.

The length of the CDR3 is 15 residues. Germline V gene lookup returns CDR1 SGHTA and CDR2 FQGNSA. The ends were cut back, 2 bases at V and 2 bases at J, with 10 bases in the middle. Running of the v3.0 immunoSEQ assay took place at survey level. Clones were sequenced by immunoSEQ multiplex PCR, and TCRdb holds only the in-frame ones, with some missing. The profile shows roughly 15,000 clones, around 89% of them singletons. This TCR was recovered from a man in his fifties with HIV. The sequences come from unsorted PBMCs, collected 6.9 years after starting antiretroviral therapy. The chain couples TRBV7-2 to TRBJ1-5; D might be TRBD1 (6 bases). The CDR3 DNA reads TGTGCCAGCAGCTTACTGGGACAACGCAATCAGCCCCAGCATTTT. Translating gives CASSLLGQRNQPQHF.